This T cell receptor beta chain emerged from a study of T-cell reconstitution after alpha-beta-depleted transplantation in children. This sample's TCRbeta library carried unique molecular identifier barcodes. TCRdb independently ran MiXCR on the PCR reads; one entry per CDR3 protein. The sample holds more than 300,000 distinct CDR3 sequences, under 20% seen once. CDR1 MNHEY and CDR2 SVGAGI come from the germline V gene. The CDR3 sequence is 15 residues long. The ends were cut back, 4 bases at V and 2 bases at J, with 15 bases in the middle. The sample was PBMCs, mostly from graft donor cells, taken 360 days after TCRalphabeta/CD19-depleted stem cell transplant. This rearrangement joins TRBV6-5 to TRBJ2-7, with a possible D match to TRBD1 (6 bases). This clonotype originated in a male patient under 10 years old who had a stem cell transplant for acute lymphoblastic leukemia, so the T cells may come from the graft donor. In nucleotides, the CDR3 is TGTGCCAGCAGTTCCGCTCTGGGGGCCCCCTACGAGCAGTACTTC. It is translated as CASSSALGAPYEQYF.